A selection of T cell receptor beta chains follows, all from one sample in a study. TCRdb independently ran MiXCR on the 5' RACE reads; one entry per CDR3 protein. Of over 50,000 distinct CDR3 sequences in the sample, roughly 30% were seen once. The specimen sequenced was tumor-infiltrating naive CD4+ T cells sorted from the breast tumor. The receptors derive from a female donor with breast cancer. Each CDR3 is given with its conserved first and last residue. A D gene is named only where the DNA matches it firmly. Size tells how often a clone was seen (once, few, many) or the class of an expanded clone, and some rows leave it out.

v_gene	j_gene	d_gene	abundance	CDR3nt	CDR3aa
TRBV5-1	TRBJ1-1	-	few	TGCGCCAGCAGCCTTACCTTGAACACTGAAGCTTTCTTT	CASSLTLNTEAFF
TRBV19	TRBJ2-7	TRBD2	-	TGTGCCAGTGCCGGTGGACTAGCGGGAGCGGTCGAGCAGTACTTC	CASAGGLAGAVEQYF
TRBV6-6	TRBJ2-3	-	few	TGTGCCAGCAAGCGGTCACAGCAAGGTACAGATACGCAGTATTTT	CASKRSQQGTDTQYF
TRBV5-1	TRBJ1-4	-	many	TGCGCCAGCAGCTACGGAACTAATGAAAAACTGTTTTTT	CASSYGTNEKLFF
TRBV6-1	TRBJ1-4	TRBD1	many	TGTGCCAGCAACAGGGGGACTAATGAAAAACTGTTTTTT	CASNRGTNEKLFF
TRBV5-1	TRBJ2-5	TRBD2	few	TGCGCCAGCAGCTCGCCAGCGGGAGTGGGACAAGAGACCCAGTACTTC	CASSSPAGVGQETQYF
TRBV20-1	TRBJ1-2	TRBD1	few	TGCAGTGCTGTTCCCGGGACAGGGGATGGCTACACCTTC	CSAVPGTGDGYTF
TRBV20-1	TRBJ2-7	TRBD2	few	TGCAGTGCTAGAGATGTGGGACTAGCGGGGGAGCAGTACTTC	CSARDVGLAGEQYF
TRBV6-5	TRBJ1-6	-	few	TGTGCCAGCAGTTACACAGGTCTGAGCTCCTATAATTCACCCCTCCACTTT	CASSYTGLSSYNSPLHF
TRBV6-6	TRBJ2-7	-	once	TGTGCCAGCACGGACAGACGAGACTACGAGCAGTACTTC	CASTDRRDYEQYF
TRBV6-5	TRBJ2-1	-	-	TGTGCCAGCAGTTACGGGAGAAGGGACAATGAGCAGTTCTTC	CASSYGRRDNEQFF
TRBV21-1	TRBJ2-2	-	few	TGTGCCAGCAGCAAACGGACTAGCAAGAACACCGGGGAGCTGTTTTTT	CASSKRTSKNTGELFF
TRBV10-1	TRBJ2-1	TRBD1	-	TGCGCCAGCAGTGAGAGACAGGGTGGCTACAATAAGCAGTTCTTC	CASSERQGGYNKQFF
TRBV9	TRBJ1-4	TRBD1	-	TGTGCCAGCAGCGACGGGACAGGGAGTGAAAAACTGTTTTTT	CASSDGTGSEKLFF
TRBV30	TRBJ1-5	-	-	TGTGCCTGGAGTGGGGGTAGCAATCAGCCCCAGCATTTT	CAWSGGSNQPQHF
TRBV6-1	TRBJ2-5	-	few	TGTGCCAGCAGTGAAACAGGGTTGACATTAGAGACCCAGTACTTC	CASSETGLTLETQYF
TRBV29-1	TRBJ2-5	-	-	TGCAGCGTACGGGACGGACAAGAGACCCAGTACTTC	CSVRDGQETQYF
TRBV7-2	TRBJ1-6	-	-	TGTGCCAGCAGCTTAGCCGACAGGTTGGATTCACCCCTCCACTTT	CASSLADRLDSPLHF